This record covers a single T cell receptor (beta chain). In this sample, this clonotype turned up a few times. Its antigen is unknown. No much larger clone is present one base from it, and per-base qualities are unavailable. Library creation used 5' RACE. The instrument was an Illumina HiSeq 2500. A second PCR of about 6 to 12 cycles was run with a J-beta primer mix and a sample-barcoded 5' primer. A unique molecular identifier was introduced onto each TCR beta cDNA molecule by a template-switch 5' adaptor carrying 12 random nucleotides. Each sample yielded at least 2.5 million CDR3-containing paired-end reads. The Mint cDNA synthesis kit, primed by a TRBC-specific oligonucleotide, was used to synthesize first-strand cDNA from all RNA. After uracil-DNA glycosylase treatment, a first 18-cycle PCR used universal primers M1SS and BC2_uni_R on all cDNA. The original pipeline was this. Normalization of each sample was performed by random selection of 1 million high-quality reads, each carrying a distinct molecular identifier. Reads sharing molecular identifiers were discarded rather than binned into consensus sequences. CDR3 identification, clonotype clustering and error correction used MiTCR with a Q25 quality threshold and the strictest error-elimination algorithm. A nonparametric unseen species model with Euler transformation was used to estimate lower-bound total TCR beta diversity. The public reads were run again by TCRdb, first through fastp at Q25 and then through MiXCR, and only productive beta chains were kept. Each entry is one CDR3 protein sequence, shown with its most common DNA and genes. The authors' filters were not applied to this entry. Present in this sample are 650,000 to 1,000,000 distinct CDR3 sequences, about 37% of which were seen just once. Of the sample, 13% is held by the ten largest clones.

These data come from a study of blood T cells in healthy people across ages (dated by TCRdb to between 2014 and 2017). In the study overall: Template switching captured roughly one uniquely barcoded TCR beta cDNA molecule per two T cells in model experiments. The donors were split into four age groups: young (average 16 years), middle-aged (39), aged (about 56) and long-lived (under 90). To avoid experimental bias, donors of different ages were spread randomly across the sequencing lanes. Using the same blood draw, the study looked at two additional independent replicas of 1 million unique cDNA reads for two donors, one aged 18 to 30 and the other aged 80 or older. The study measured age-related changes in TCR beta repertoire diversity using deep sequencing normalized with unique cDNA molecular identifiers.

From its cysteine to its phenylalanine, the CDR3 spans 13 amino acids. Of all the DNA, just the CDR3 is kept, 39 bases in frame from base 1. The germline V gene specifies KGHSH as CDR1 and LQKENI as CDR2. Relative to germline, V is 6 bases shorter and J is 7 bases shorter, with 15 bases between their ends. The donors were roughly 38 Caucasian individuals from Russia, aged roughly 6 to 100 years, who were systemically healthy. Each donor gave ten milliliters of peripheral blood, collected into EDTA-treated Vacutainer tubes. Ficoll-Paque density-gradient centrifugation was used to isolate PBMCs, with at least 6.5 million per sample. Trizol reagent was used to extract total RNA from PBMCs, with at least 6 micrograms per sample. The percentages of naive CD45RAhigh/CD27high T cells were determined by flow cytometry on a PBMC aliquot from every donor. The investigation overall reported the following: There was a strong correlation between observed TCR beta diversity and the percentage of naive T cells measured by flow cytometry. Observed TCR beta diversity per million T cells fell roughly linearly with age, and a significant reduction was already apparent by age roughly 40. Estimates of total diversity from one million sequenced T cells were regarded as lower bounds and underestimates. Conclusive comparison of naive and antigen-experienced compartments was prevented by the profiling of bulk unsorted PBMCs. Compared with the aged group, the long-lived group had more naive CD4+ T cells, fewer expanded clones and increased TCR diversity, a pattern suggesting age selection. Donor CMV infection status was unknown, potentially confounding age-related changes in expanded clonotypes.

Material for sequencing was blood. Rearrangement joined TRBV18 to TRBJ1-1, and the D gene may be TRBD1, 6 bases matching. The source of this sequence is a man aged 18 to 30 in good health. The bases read TGTGCCAGCTCGGTGGGACAAACGAATGAAGCTTTCTTT. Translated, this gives CASSVGQTNEAFF.